The present T cell receptor beta chain was sequenced within a study of cytomegalovirus exposure and HLA in healthy donors. The PCR was carried out with 60 Vbeta primers and 13 Jbeta primers. Produced via immunoSEQ multiplex PCR; TCRdb's table is partial and in-frame only. The data show approximately 150,000 clones, approximately 70% seen once. CDR3 size: 12 residues. V lost 6 bases and J lost 6; bases outside the gene matches: 6. CDR1 is SQVTM, CDR2 ANQGSEA, per germline. Overall study findings and caveats: The classifier, whose performance was assessed in both the original and validation cohorts, reportedly diagnosed cytomegalovirus status with high specificity and sensitivity.

Worth noting for this clone: Its antigen is unidentified.

The chain carries TRBV29-1 and TRBJ2-3, with TRBD1 identical over 7 bases. The source of this sequence is a woman aged 55 to 70 in good health and CMV-seronegative. Sequencing was carried out using PBMCs. This CDR3 reads CSVSQGVDTQYF. The CDR3 DNA is TGCAGCGTCTCCCAGGGGGTGGATACGCAGTATTTT.